This entry lists 7 T cell receptor beta chains sequenced from one sample in a study of CD8 T cells in ankylosing spondylitis. Whole-study findings and limits: Among TCR beta sequences, a motif of under ten highly homologous variants appeared characteristic of ankylosing spondylitis blood.

MiXCR was run by TCRdb on the 5' RACE reads, yielding one entry per CDR3 protein. Here the sample spans about 500,000 distinct CDR3 sequences, 10% to 15% being singletons. Their recognized antigens are unknown. The source material was blood, either unsorted or a sorted T cell fraction (not recorded which). The source is a male donor with ankylosing spondylitis.

Ten or more counts support this clonotype. The V and J genes are TRBV10-3 and TRBJ2-3; 10 bases agree with TRBD1. Per the germline V gene, CDR1 is ENHRY and CDR2 is SYGVKD. V lost 2 bases, J lost 1 base, and 3 bases stayed unmatched. The CDR3 runs to 16 residues. The CDR3 here is CAISERTGGRTDTQYF. The CDR3 DNA follows: TGTGCCATCAGTGAGCGGACAGGGGGTCGCACAGATACGCAGTATTTT.

The gene calls are TRBV28 and TRBJ2-1, with D hard to call. Germline V gene lookup returns CDR1 MDHEN and CDR2 SYDVKM. Trimming pared 5 bases from V and 12 bases from J, leaving 11 bases between. The CDR3 loop spans 11 amino acids. The CDR3 is CASSLNSGQFF. In DNA form, the CDR3 reads TGTGCCAGCAGTCTCAATTCGGGGCAGTTCTTC.

The chain has TRBV20-1 and TRBJ1-2; D remains ambiguous. Trimming removed 1 base from V and 6 bases from J, with 15 bases in between. This CDR3 has 14 residues. Germline V gene sequence: CDR1 DFQATT, CDR2 SNEGSKA (reference sequence). This CDR3 reads CSARVARRGDGYTF. As DNA, the CDR3 is TGCAGTGCTAGAGTGGCGCGACGGGGTGATGGCTACACCTTC.

The sample holds a few counts of this clonotype. The DNA for the CDR3 is TGTGCCAGCAGTCTGTGGACAGCGAACACCGGGGAGCTGTTTTTT. Amino acid sequence: CASSLWTANTGELFF. This chain links TRBV12-3 or TRBV12-4 with TRBJ2-2; a weak D match, TRBD1 (6 bases). Between the trimmed V and J ends, which lost 5 bases and 0 bases, there was a span of 10 bases. The CDR3 length is 15 residues.

The table lists this clonotype with a few counts. The chain combines TRBV9 with TRBJ1-2; 7 bases match TRBD1. The CDR3 has 18 amino acids. Germline V gene sequence: CDR1 SGDLS, CDR2 YYNGEE. V lost 0 bases and J lost 2; bases outside the gene matches: 13. The CDR3 sequence is CASSVELFRAGGNYGYTF. DNA for the CDR3: TGTGCCAGCAGCGTAGAATTATTTCGGGCAGGGGGAAACTATGGCTACACCTTC.

Comment on this clonotype: The junction departs from the called germline gene at one end, perhaps through a read error. The chain links TRBV29-1 to TRBJ2-2, with D perhaps TRBD1 (6 bases). Germline lookup yields CDR1 SQVTM and CDR2 ANQGSEA. This CDR3 contains 12 residues. CDR3 amino acids: CSVEEQGAELFF. In DNA form, the CDR3 reads TGCAGCGTGGAAGAACAGGGTGCGGAGCTGTTTTTT.

J is TRBJ2-7 and V is TRBV12-5; D is perhaps TRBD2 (6 bases). The CDR3 is 13 amino acids. Germline values: CDR1 LGHNT, CDR2 FRNRAP. Trimming shortened V by 5 bases and J by 4 bases, and 12 bases separated the two germline ends. The CDR3 sequence: CASGIPGDYEQYV. DNA for the CDR3: TGTGCTAGTGGTATACCGGGAGATTACGAGCAGTACGTC.